The 30 T cell receptor beta chains given below trace back to one sample, sequenced in a study of blood T cell repertoires in COVID-19. The repertoire was sequenced with immunoSEQ multiplex PCR; TCRdb's copy has only in-frame clones and lacks some. Of about 250,000 clones listed, 75% to 90% are singletons. Sequencing was performed on PBMCs or T cells enriched from blood (not recorded which). All receptors derive from a woman aged 18-30 years who had recovered from COVID-19.

V usage is TRBV5-4 and J usage is TRBJ2-1; D perhaps matches TRBD2 (6 bases). Germline V gene lookup returns CDR1 SGHNT and CDR2 YYREEE (reference sequence). The CDR3 length is 16 residues. Trimming pared 3 bases from V and 4 bases from J, leaving 17 bases between. The CDR3 sequence: CASSSEGLATYNEQFF. CDR3 DNA: TGTGCCAGCAGCTCGGAGGGCCTAGCGACGTACAATGAGCAGTTCTTC.

This rearrangement joins TRBV5-1 to TRBJ2-7; D remains unclear. The CDR3 covers 14 residues. Trimming stripped 0 bases from V and 7 bases from J, with 14 bases between. Germline CDR1 and CDR2: SGHRS and YFSETQ. The CDR3 reads CASSLVSGRIEQYF. The CDR3 bases are TGCGCCAGCAGCTTGGTGTCCGGCAGGATAGAGCAGTACTTC.

The rearrangement uses TRBV6-4 and TRBJ1-1; D call uncertain. The CDR3 is made up of 15 amino acids. The V end lost 2 bases, the J end lost 4 bases, and 14 bases lay between the germline ends. Germline V gene data show CDR1 as MRHNA and CDR2 as SNTAGT. Written as DNA, the CDR3 is TGTGCCAGCAGTGACACGGGGTCTATTACCACTGAAGCTTTCTTT. Translating it yields CASSDTGSITTEAFF.

The chain is built from TRBV19 and TRBJ2-7; weak D call: TRBD2 (6 bases). The CDR3 runs 15 residues. Germline CDR1 and CDR2: LNHDA and SQIVND (reference sequence). Trimming took off 3 bases at V and 5 bases at J, with 17 bases between the two ends. The CDR3 sequence is CASSIGTGAKDEQYF. In nucleotides, the CDR3 is TGTGCCAGTAGTATCGGGACTGGGGCTAAGGACGAGCAGTACTTC.

The J gene is TRBJ1-2, the V gene TRBV5-1; 8 positions match TRBD1. CDR1 SGHRS and CDR2 YFSETQ come from the germline V gene. CDR3 length: 14 amino acids. The ends lost 4 bases at V and 5 bases at J; junction bases unmatched: 7. CDR3 DNA: TGCGCCAGCAGCCCGGGGCAGGGGGCGTATGGCTACACCTTC. As protein: CASSPGQGAYGYTF.

The chain combines TRBV10-3 with TRBJ1-3; D gene uncertain. Looked up from germline, CDR1 is ENHRY and CDR2 is SYGVKD. The CDR3 sequence is 16 residues long. Trimming removed 1 base from V and 1 base from J, with 11 bases in between. CDR3 sequence (DNA): TGTGCCATCAGTGAGTGGGCGATGCGTTCTGGAAACACCATATATTTT. This codes for CAISEWAMRSGNTIYF.

The chain couples TRBV5-4 to TRBJ2-3, with D possibly being TRBD2 (6 bases). Between the trimmed V and J ends, which lost 1 base and 3 bases, there was a span of 15 bases. The CDR3 consists of 16 residues. Germline loops: CDR1 SGHNT, CDR2 YYREEE (reference sequence). The CDR3: CASSLRASEGTDTQYF. The DNA of the CDR3 is TGTGCCAGCAGCTTGAGGGCTAGCGAGGGGACAGATACGCAGTATTTT.

The gene calls are TRBV30 and TRBJ1-6; D is possibly TRBD1 (6 bases). CDR1 and CDR2 (germline): GTSNPN, SVGIG (reference sequence). The CDR3 spans 16 residues. V gave up 3 bases and J gave up 6 bases, with 18 bases separating them. The CDR3 nucleotides read TGTGCCTGGAGCCCAACAGGGTGGCTTTCTAATTCACCCCTCCACTTT. Its translation: CAWSPTGWLSNSPLHF.

This sequence joins TRBV27 and TRBJ2-7; TRBD1 aligns across 9 bases. Trimming removed 5 bases from V and 4 bases from J; junction bases left unmatched: 9. CDR3 length: 15 residues. Germline values: CDR1 MNHEY, CDR2 SMNVEV (reference sequence). The CDR3 nucleotides are TGTGCCAGCAGTCCCGGACAGGGGACAAGGTACGAGCAGTACTTC. Translation: CASSPGQGTRYEQYF.

The chain carries TRBV5-1 and TRBJ2-5; 9 bases map to TRBD2. J lost 4 bases, V lost 2 bases, and 6 bases had no gene match. Per the germline V gene, CDR1 is SGHRS and CDR2 is YFSETQ. This CDR3 region has 15 residues. This CDR3 reads CASSFWRGGGETQYF. The DNA for the CDR3 is TGCGCCAGCAGCTTCTGGCGGGGGGGCGGAGAGACCCAGTACTTC. The full variable domain, completed using reference TRBV5-1 and TRBJ2-5, is KAGVTQTPRYLIKTRGQQVTLSCSPISGHRSVSWYQQTPGQGLQFLFEYFSETQRNKGNFPGRFSGRQFSNSRSEMNVSTLELGDSALYLCASSFWRGGGETQYFGPGTRLLVL.

The V call is TRBV13, the J call TRBJ2-7, with D possibly matching TRBD2 (6 bases). From germline, CDR1 is PRHDT and CDR2 FYEKMQ (reference sequence). The CDR3 covers 14 residues. V lost 5 bases to trimming and J lost 6 bases, with 17 bases between them. The CDR3 protein is CASSKSFGEAEQYF. The CDR3 nucleotides read TGTGCCAGCAGCAAATCATTTGGGGAGGCCGAGCAGTACTTC.

The chain uses TRBV5-6 and TRBJ2-1; 7 nucleotides align to TRBD1. Germline loops: CDR1 SGHDT, CDR2 YYEEEE. The CDR3 sequence is 13 residues long. With 2 bases clipped from V and 6 bases from J, the junction kept 2 bases outside the gene matches. The CDR3 region has the DNA TGTGCCAGCAGCTTCCAGGGGGTCAATGAGCAGTTCTTC. It codes for CASSFQGVNEQFF.

Regarding this clone: Other DNA variants within this sample encode the same CDR3. The rearrangement uses TRBV11-3 and TRBJ2-3, with D perhaps TRBD1 (6 bases). Trimming shortened V by 3 bases and J by 0 bases, and 7 bases separated the two germline ends. Germline V gene sequence: CDR1 SGHNT, CDR2 YENEEA. The length of the CDR3 is 14 residues. CDR3 residues: CASSLGASTDTQYF. The CDR3 bases are TGTGCCAGCAGCTTGGGGGCTAGCACAGATACGCAGTATTTT.

The V gene is TRBV25-1, the J gene TRBJ2-6; a possible D gene is TRBD2 (5 bases). The V and J ends lost 3 bases and 1 base respectively, with 13 bases between them. The CDR3 sequence is 17 residues long. Germline V gene lookup returns CDR1 MGHDK and CDR2 SYGVNS. CDR3 nucleotide sequence: TGTGCCAGCAGTGACTCTCCGGGGTCATCTGGGGCCAACGTCCTGACTTTC. The encoded protein is CASSDSPGSSGANVLTF.

The V call is TRBV15, the J call TRBJ2-3, with 11 bases lining up with TRBD1. The CDR3 length is 16 residues. Looked up from germline, CDR1 is LNHNV and CDR2 is YYDKDF (reference sequence). V shed 7 bases and J 2 bases; nucleotides not matched to a gene: 8. The CDR3 nucleotides are TGTGCCACCACCGCAGGGACAGGGGGGAACACAGATACGCAGTATTTT. This encodes CATTAGTGGNTDTQYF.

V and J are TRBV28 and TRBJ1-1; 8 positions agree with TRBD1. Germline CDR1 and CDR2: MDHEN and SYDVKM. Unmatched junction bases numbered 10, after V lost 6 bases and J lost 4 bases. The CDR3 has 15 residues. This CDR3 reads CASRTTGVHATEAFF. CDR3 nucleotide sequence: TGTGCCAGCAGGACGACAGGGGTCCATGCCACTGAAGCTTTCTTT.

The V gene is TRBV2, the J gene TRBJ1-1; 9 nucleotides match TRBD1. J gave up 5 bases and V 7 bases, and 11 bases lay outside the gene matches. CDR3 length equals 15 residues. Germline V gene sequence: CDR1 SNHLY, CDR2 FYNNEI. The CDR3 region has the DNA TGTGCCAGCATCGGGACAGGGCGGAAGGAGACTGAAGCTTTCTTT. Amino acid sequence: CASIGTGRKETEAFF. Drawing the rest from reference TRBV2 and TRBJ1-1, the complete variable domain is EPEVTQTPSHQVTQMGQEVILRCVPISNHLYFYWYRQILGQKVEFLVSFYNNEISEKSEIFDDQFSVERPDGSNFTLKIRSTKLEDSAMYFCASIGTGRKETEAFFGQGTRLTVV.

CDR3 in amino acids: CASRGQGVSNEKLFF. The CDR3 DNA reads TGTGCCAGCAGGGGACAGGGGGTCTCTAATGAAAAACTGTTTTTT. V gene TRBV2 combines with J gene TRBJ1-4; 11 bases align to TRBD1. V gave up 6 bases and J gave up 3 bases; unmatched junction bases: 3. The CDR3 sequence is 15 residues long. CDR1 is SNHLY and CDR2 is FYNNEI in the germline V gene.

The rearrangement links TRBV5-1 to TRBJ2-2; D possibly corresponds to TRBD2 (6 bases). The CDR3 runs 15 residues. The germline V and J ends were trimmed by 4 bases and 5 bases, with 15 bases remaining between them. Germline CDR1 SGHRS, CDR2 YFSETQ. The CDR3 DNA reads as TGCGCCAGCAGCCGAGTGGTGGGAGGTACCGGGGAGCTGTTTTTT. The encoded protein is CASSRVVGGTGELFF.

The chain couples TRBV29-1 to TRBJ2-7, with a possible D match to TRBD1 (5 bases). Germline V gene data show CDR1 as SQVTM and CDR2 as ANQGSEA. V lost 6 bases, J lost 1 base, and 13 bases lay in between. This CDR3 has 13 amino acids. CDR3 protein: CSVKRQPSYEQYF. As DNA, the CDR3 is TGCAGCGTCAAGAGACAGCCATCCTACGAGCAGTACTTC.

The rearrangement links TRBV7-9 to TRBJ1-5, with unresolved D. This CDR3 spans 13 amino acids. Germline lookup yields CDR1 SEHNR and CDR2 FQNEAQ (reference sequence). V lost 4 bases and J 3 bases, leaving 7 bases between the germline ends. CDR3 region: CASSSRDNQPQHF. The CDR3 bases are TGTGCCAGCAGCTCCCGGGACAATCAGCCCCAGCATTTT.

This clone was recorded a few times. This chain connects TRBV24-1 to TRBJ1-5, with D unclear. With 6 bases removed from V and 0 bases from J, the gap between germline ends came to 32 bases. The length of the CDR3 is 22 residues. CDR1 and CDR2 from the germline V gene are KGHDR and SFDVKD. The CDR3 loop is CATSLFPFVGRKTLCSNQPQHF. In nucleotides, the CDR3 is TGTGCCACCAGTTTATTTCCTTTTGTCGGGAGAAAAACACTGTGTAGCAATCAGCCCCAGCATTTT.

V usage is TRBV7-9 and J usage is TRBJ1-2, with 7 bases lining up with TRBD1. Germline V gene data show CDR1 as SEHNR and CDR2 as FQNEAQ (reference sequence). The J segment lost 4 bases and the V segment lost 4 bases, leaving 12 bases of the junction unmatched. This CDR3 is built from 16 residues. For the CDR3, the DNA is TGTGCCAGCAGCTCTCCGACAGGGATAATTGTCTATGGCTACACCTTC. As protein: CASSSPTGIIVYGYTF.

The chain carries TRBV9 and TRBJ1-1; D is undetermined. Germline V CDR1 and CDR2: SGDLS, YYNGEE. This CDR3 contains 13 residues. The V end was cut by 0 bases, the J end by 7 bases, with 10 bases between. The CDR3 sequence is CASSVDEDNEAFF. The CDR3 coding sequence is TGTGCCAGCAGCGTAGATGAAGACAATGAAGCTTTCTTT.

V gene TRBV7-8 combines with J gene TRBJ2-3; TRBD2 aligns across 9 bases. V was pared by 2 bases and J by 4 bases, with 10 bases of the junction left unmatched. Per the germline V gene, CDR1 is SGHVS and CDR2 is FQNEAQ. This CDR3 spans 17 amino acids. The CDR3: CASSLRGRGLAADTQYF. In DNA, the CDR3 is TGTGCCAGCAGCTTACGGGGGCGGGGACTAGCCGCAGATACGCAGTATTTT.

This clone was recorded a few times. The chain recombines TRBV28 with TRBJ2-7; 7 bases agree with TRBD1. J gave up 7 bases and V 5 bases, and 8 bases lay outside the gene matches. CDR3 length: 13 amino acids. Looked up from germline, CDR1 is MDHEN and CDR2 is SYDVKM. CDR3 sequence (DNA): TGTGCCAGCAGTACAAGACAGGGCCCTGAGCAGTACTTC. Protein: CASSTRQGPEQYF.

The chain has TRBV6-5 and TRBJ1-1, with 8 bases that match TRBD1. From germline, CDR1 is MNHEY and CDR2 SVGAGI. CDR3 length equals 15 residues. Trimming took 6 bases from V and 1 from J; bases not matched to a gene: 7. The CDR3 DNA reads TGTGCCAGCAGCTTGAGGGGGACAGGGAACACTGAAGCTTTCTTT. This encodes CASSLRGTGNTEAFF.

The chain employs TRBV19 and TRBJ2-1; TRBD2 might be the D (7 bases). The CDR3 runs 16 residues. Trimming removed 5 bases from V and 2 bases from J, with 16 bases in between. CDR1 and CDR2 (germline): LNHDA, SQIVND (reference sequence). CDR3 region: CASSLPGGAAYNEQFF. The DNA for the CDR3 is TGTGCCAGTAGTTTGCCTGGGGGGGCTGCCTACAATGAGCAGTTCTTC.

The chain combines TRBV24-1 with TRBJ1-2; 8 bases align to TRBD1. Germline CDR1 is KGHDR and CDR2 is SFDVKD. The V segment lost 5 bases and the J segment 7 bases; nucleotides outside the gene matches: 2. This CDR3 contains 12 residues. CDR3 region: CATSAGGFGYTF. For the CDR3, the DNA is TGTGCCACCAGTGCAGGGGGCTTTGGCTACACCTTC.

The chain is built from TRBV7-3 and TRBJ1-2; the D is unclear. Trimming pared 0 bases from V and 3 bases from J, leaving 11 bases between. CDR3 length: 15 residues. The germline gives CDR1 SGHTA, CDR2 FQGTGA. In DNA, the CDR3 is TGTGCCAGCAGCTTAACGGTGCGGGGAGACTATGGCTACACCTTC. Translation: CASSLTVRGDYGYTF.